A selection of T cell receptor beta chains follows, all from one sample in a study of early T cells in non-severe SARS-CoV-2 infection. TCRdb re-called the 5' RACE reads through MiXCR, storing one row per CDR3 protein. The table has around 61,000 distinct CDR3 sequences, about 10% seen once. Sequenced input: whole blood. The receptors originated from an adult who was a healthcare worker with PCR-confirmed SARS-CoV-2 infection or an uninfected control (not recorded which). The CDR3 runs from the conserved cysteine through the conserved F or W. Each record gives: V gene, J gene, D gene, clone size, CDR3 protein, CDR3 DNA. D genes are given only for firm matches. Clone size, where shown, is once, few, many, or a class for clones that have expanded.

v_gene: TRBV21-1
j_gene: TRBJ1-5
d_gene: NA
abundance: few
CDR3aa: CASSSPEPNQPQHF
CDR3nt: TGTGCCAGCAGCAGCCCGGAGCCGAATCAGCCCCAGCATTTT

v_gene: TRBV27
j_gene: TRBJ1-4
d_gene: TRBD1
abundance: few
CDR3aa: CASSPSRGQLEKLFF
CDR3nt: TGTGCCAGCAGTCCAAGTAGGGGGCAGTTGGAAAAACTGTTTTTT

v_gene: TRBV10-3
j_gene: TRBJ2-7
d_gene: NA
abundance: few
CDR3aa: CAISDPSTHRAHLEQYF
CDR3nt: TGTGCCATCAGTGACCCCAGCACCCATAGGGCACACCTCGAGCAGTACTTC

v_gene: TRBV29-1
j_gene: TRBJ2-3
d_gene: NA
abundance: NA
CDR3aa: CSVDEDTQYF
CDR3nt: TGCAGCGTTGATGAAGATACGCAGTATTTT

v_gene: TRBV7-2
j_gene: TRBJ2-5
d_gene: NA
abundance: many
CDR3aa: CASSPGQAWGTQYF
CDR3nt: TGTGCCAGCAGCCCTGGACAAGCATGGGGGACCCAGTACTTC

v_gene: TRBV29-1
j_gene: TRBJ2-3
d_gene: TRBD2
abundance: few
CDR3aa: CSGIAGEVDTQYF
CDR3nt: TGCAGCGGAATAGCGGGAGAGGTAGATACGCAGTATTTT

v_gene: TRBV5-1
j_gene: TRBJ2-2
d_gene: TRBD2
abundance: few
CDR3aa: CASSFGTSGSLGELFF
CDR3nt: TGCGCCAGCAGCTTCGGGACTAGCGGGAGTCTCGGGGAGCTGTTTTTT

v_gene: TRBV14
j_gene: TRBJ1-1
d_gene: NA
abundance: NA
CDR3aa: CASSRGQPWRTEAFF
CDR3nt: TGTGCCAGCAGCCGAGGCCAACCCTGGCGCACTGAAGCTTTCTTT

v_gene: TRBV29-1
j_gene: TRBJ2-7
d_gene: NA
abundance: many
CDR3aa: CSVEGTDDPYEQYF
CDR3nt: TGCAGCGTTGAAGGGACGGACGACCCCTACGAGCAGTACTTC

v_gene: TRBV29-1
j_gene: TRBJ2-3
d_gene: NA
abundance: few
CDR3aa: CSVKGRITDTQYF
CDR3nt: TGCAGCGTTAAAGGGCGGATCACAGATACGCAGTATTTT

v_gene: TRBV7-9
j_gene: TRBJ2-5
d_gene: TRBD1
abundance: many
CDR3aa: CASSLARGPQETQYF
CDR3nt: TGTGCCAGCAGCTTAGCCAGGGGGCCCCAAGAGACCCAGTACTTC

v_gene: TRBV30
j_gene: TRBJ2-3
d_gene: NA
abundance: many
CDR3aa: CAWSTRADTQYF
CDR3nt: TGTGCCTGGAGTACACGGGCAGATACGCAGTATTTT

v_gene: TRBV6-5
j_gene: TRBJ1-2
d_gene: NA
abundance: many
CDR3aa: CASSYSNRPNYGYTF
CDR3nt: TGTGCCAGCAGTTACTCGAACAGGCCCAACTATGGCTACACCTTC

v_gene: TRBV7-9
j_gene: TRBJ2-3
d_gene: TRBD2
abundance: NA
CDR3aa: CASSFLFSSGRYSTDTQYF
CDR3nt: TGTGCCAGCAGCTTTCTCTTTTCTAGCGGGAGGTATTCCACAGATACGCAGTATTTT

v_gene: TRBV7-8
j_gene: TRBJ2-7
d_gene: TRBD2
abundance: NA
CDR3aa: CASSLVTSGEATYEQYF
CDR3nt: TGTGCCAGCAGCTTAGTAACTAGCGGGGAAGCCACCTACGAGCAGTACTTC

v_gene: TRBV29-1
j_gene: TRBJ1-5
d_gene: TRBD1
abundance: few
CDR3aa: CSVRTGDQPQHF
CDR3nt: TGCAGCGTCCGGACAGGGGATCAGCCCCAGCATTTT

v_gene: TRBV5-1
j_gene: TRBJ2-7
d_gene: TRBD1
abundance: NA
CDR3aa: CASSARGQGWQYF
CDR3nt: TGCGCCAGCAGCGCCAGGGGACAGGGGTGGCAGTACTTC

v_gene: TRBV27
j_gene: TRBJ1-2
d_gene: NA
abundance: many
CDR3aa: CASSLGGGYGYTF
CDR3nt: TGTGCCAGCAGTTTAGGGGGGGGCTATGGCTACACCTTC

v_gene: TRBV6-4
j_gene: TRBJ1-4
d_gene: NA
abundance: many
CDR3aa: CATDSGYNEKLFF
CDR3nt: TGTGCCACCGATTCCGGGTATAATGAAAAACTGTTTTTT

v_gene: TRBV6-5
j_gene: TRBJ2-5
d_gene: TRBD2
abundance: many
CDR3aa: CASSYSSGGLETQYF
CDR3nt: TGTGCCAGCAGTTACTCGAGCGGGGGGCTGGAGACCCAGTACTTC

v_gene: TRBV6-2/TRBV6-3
j_gene: TRBJ2-1
d_gene: TRBD2
abundance: NA
CDR3aa: CASRAGLASYNEQFF
CDR3nt: TGTGCCAGCAGAGCGGGACTAGCGAGCTACAATGAGCAGTTCTTC

v_gene: TRBV9
j_gene: TRBJ1-6
d_gene: NA
abundance: many
CDR3aa: CASSVLGDNSPLHF
CDR3nt: TGTGCCAGCAGCGTTCTCGGGGATAATTCACCCCTCCACTTT

v_gene: TRBV29-1
j_gene: TRBJ2-1
d_gene: TRBD2
abundance: NA
CDR3aa: CSVEDVERLAGVLGEQFF
CDR3nt: TGCAGCGTTGAAGACGTCGAAAGGTTAGCGGGAGTTTTAGGTGAGCAGTTCTTC

v_gene: TRBV6-6
j_gene: TRBJ1-5
d_gene: TRBD1
abundance: few
CDR3aa: CASREQGARNQPQHF
CDR3nt: TGTGCCAGCAGGGAGCAGGGGGCGCGGAATCAGCCCCAGCATTTT

v_gene: TRBV20-1
j_gene: TRBJ1-1
d_gene: NA
abundance: NA
CDR3aa: CSAPAPGRGNTEAFF
CDR3nt: TGCAGTGCCCCGGCTCCGGGCAGGGGGAACACTGAAGCTTTCTTT

v_gene: TRBV20-1
j_gene: TRBJ1-4
d_gene: NA
abundance: many
CDR3aa: CSASEGPNEKLFF
CDR3nt: TGCAGTGCTTCCGAGGGACCTAATGAAAAACTGTTTTTT

v_gene: TRBV7-8
j_gene: TRBJ2-7
d_gene: TRBD2
abundance: many
CDR3aa: CATAIMPGLAGAYEQYF
CDR3nt: TGTGCCACCGCAATAATGCCGGGACTAGCGGGAGCCTACGAGCAGTACTTC

v_gene: TRBV3-1
j_gene: TRBJ1-3
d_gene: NA
abundance: many
CDR3aa: CASSLLGESSGNTIYF
CDR3nt: TGTGCCAGCAGTCTACTGGGGGAGAGCTCTGGAAACACCATATATTTT

v_gene: TRBV6-1
j_gene: TRBJ1-1
d_gene: NA
abundance: many
CDR3aa: CASSNTGWGGTEAFF
CDR3nt: TGTGCCAGCAGTAATACCGGATGGGGGGGCACTGAAGCTTTCTTT

v_gene: TRBV11-3
j_gene: TRBJ2-1
d_gene: TRBD1
abundance: NA
CDR3aa: CASSLGGGQGADEQFF
CDR3nt: TGTGCCAGCAGCTTAGGAGGCGGACAGGGGGCGGATGAGCAGTTCTTC

v_gene: TRBV27
j_gene: TRBJ1-5
d_gene: NA
abundance: many
CDR3aa: CASSLSSLRGLGQPQHF
CDR3nt: TGTGCCAGCAGTTTATCGAGTCTTCGGGGGTTAGGCCAGCCCCAGCATTTT

v_gene: TRBV3-1
j_gene: TRBJ2-5
d_gene: TRBD2
abundance: many
CDR3aa: CASSPQSSGRADRKKHF
CDR3nt: TGTGCCAGCAGCCCTCAATCTAGCGGGAGGGCCGACCGAAAAAAGCATTTC

v_gene: TRBV2
j_gene: TRBJ2-3
d_gene: NA
abundance: NA
CDR3aa: CASSGQYRAQYF
CDR3nt: TGTGCCAGCAGTGGGCAGTATCGCGCGCAGTATTTT

v_gene: TRBV20-1
j_gene: TRBJ2-7
d_gene: TRBD2
abundance: many
CDR3aa: CSAISGYEQYF
CDR3nt: TGCAGTGCGATTAGCGGGTACGAGCAGTACTTC

v_gene: TRBV7-2
j_gene: TRBJ1-4
d_gene: NA
abundance: many
CDR3aa: CASSFTRDEKLFF
CDR3nt: TGTGCCAGCAGCTTTACCAGGGACGAAAAACTGTTTTTT

v_gene: TRBV6-1
j_gene: TRBJ1-5
d_gene: NA
abundance: many
CDR3aa: CASSEIHVDQPQHF
CDR3nt: TGTGCCAGCAGTGAAATCCACGTTGATCAGCCCCAGCATTTT

v_gene: TRBV10-3
j_gene: TRBJ2-1
d_gene: TRBD2
abundance: once
CDR3aa: CAISSAGESGEQFF
CDR3nt: TGTGCCATCAGCTCAGCGGGAGAATCCGGTGAGCAGTTCTTC

v_gene: TRBV12-3/TRBV12-4
j_gene: TRBJ2-1
d_gene: NA
abundance: NA
CDR3aa: CASSFRAWGLDNEQFF
CDR3nt: TGTGCCAGCAGTTTTCGGGCTTGGGGATTGGACAATGAGCAGTTCTTC

v_gene: TRBV6-2/TRBV6-3
j_gene: TRBJ1-6
d_gene: NA
abundance: many
CDR3aa: CASSYWSNSPLHF
CDR3nt: TGTGCCAGCAGTTATTGGTCGAATTCACCCCTCCACTTT

v_gene: TRBV5-1
j_gene: TRBJ2-7
d_gene: TRBD1
abundance: NA
CDR3aa: CASSRDDGTGIPYEQYF
CDR3nt: TGCGCCAGCAGCCGGGACGATGGGACAGGTATACCCTACGAGCAGTACTTC

v_gene: TRBV7-2
j_gene: TRBJ1-1
d_gene: TRBD1
abundance: few
CDR3aa: CASSSPNRGGTEAFF
CDR3nt: TGTGCCAGCAGCTCTCCAAACAGGGGGGGAACTGAAGCTTTCTTT

v_gene: TRBV27
j_gene: TRBJ2-5
d_gene: NA
abundance: NA
CDR3aa: CASSRTVEQETQYF
CDR3nt: TGTGCCAGCAGTCGGACAGTCGAACAAGAGACCCAGTACTTC

v_gene: TRBV24-1
j_gene: TRBJ1-2
d_gene: NA
abundance: NA
CDR3aa: CATSDPEKGELFGHTF
CDR3nt: TGTGCCACCAGTGACCCAGAAAAGGGGGAGCTCTTTGGCCACACCTTC

v_gene: TRBV3-1
j_gene: TRBJ1-2
d_gene: TRBD1
abundance: many
CDR3aa: CASSQRDRIYGYTF
CDR3nt: TGTGCCAGCAGCCAGAGGGACAGAATTTATGGCTACACCTTC

v_gene: TRBV2
j_gene: TRBJ1-6
d_gene: NA
abundance: few
CDR3aa: CASSDASPLHF
CDR3nt: TGTGCCAGCAGTGACGCCTCCCCCCTCCACTTT

v_gene: TRBV7-2
j_gene: TRBJ1-2
d_gene: TRBD1
abundance: NA
CDR3aa: CASSSRQGSLYGYTF
CDR3nt: TGTGCCAGCAGCTCCCGACAGGGTTCCCTCTATGGCTACACCTTC

v_gene: TRBV15
j_gene: TRBJ2-1
d_gene: NA
abundance: few
CDR3aa: CATSRSVEDNEQFF
CDR3nt: TGTGCCACCAGCAGGAGTGTCGAAGACAATGAGCAGTTCTTC

v_gene: TRBV5-1
j_gene: TRBJ2-7
d_gene: TRBD2
abundance: many
CDR3aa: CASSELAGGSYEQYF
CDR3nt: TGCGCCAGCAGCGAACTAGCGGGAGGGTCCTACGAGCAGTACTTC

v_gene: TRBV11-2
j_gene: TRBJ2-4
d_gene: NA
abundance: few
CDR3aa: CASSLDSAKNIQYF
CDR3nt: TGTGCCAGCAGCTTAGATTCAGCCAAAAACATTCAGTACTTC

v_gene: TRBV7-6
j_gene: TRBJ2-1
d_gene: TRBD2
abundance: many
CDR3aa: CASSLAQAGATRSYNEQFF
CDR3nt: TGTGCCAGCAGCTTAGCGCAGGCGGGAGCCACTCGCTCCTACAATGAGCAGTTCTTC

v_gene: TRBV12-3/TRBV12-4
j_gene: TRBJ2-7
d_gene: NA
abundance: many
CDR3aa: CASSFGRGQTYEQYF
CDR3nt: TGTGCCAGCAGTTTCGGGCGGGGGCAGACCTACGAGCAGTACTTC

v_gene: TRBV14
j_gene: TRBJ1-5
d_gene: NA
abundance: few
CDR3aa: CASSQDRGGMSNQPQHF
CDR3nt: TGTGCCAGCAGCCAAGATAGGGGAGGGATGAGCAATCAGCCCCAGCATTTT

v_gene: TRBV20-1
j_gene: TRBJ2-7
d_gene: TRBD2
abundance: few
CDR3aa: CSARDAGGGGDEQYF
CDR3nt: TGCAGTGCTAGAGATGCTGGCGGGGGTGGGGACGAGCAGTACTTC

v_gene: TRBV11-2
j_gene: TRBJ2-3
d_gene: TRBD1
abundance: NA
CDR3aa: CASSTRTGVGTDTQYF
CDR3nt: TGTGCCAGCAGCACCCGGACAGGGGTCGGGACAGATACGCAGTATTTT

v_gene: TRBV9
j_gene: TRBJ1-2
d_gene: NA
abundance: few
CDR3aa: CASSVAGYGYTF
CDR3nt: TGTGCCAGCAGCGTAGCAGGATATGGCTACACCTTC

v_gene: TRBV5-6
j_gene: TRBJ1-2
d_gene: NA
abundance: many
CDR3aa: CASSRGQTAPSNYGYTF
CDR3nt: TGTGCCAGCAGCCGTGGGCAGACCGCCCCTTCTAACTATGGCTACACCTTC

v_gene: TRBV20-1
j_gene: TRBJ2-1
d_gene: NA
abundance: NA
CDR3aa: CSAGDPGVSYNEQFF
CDR3nt: TGCAGTGCGGGGGACCCGGGGGTCTCCTACAATGAGCAGTTCTTC

v_gene: TRBV29-1
j_gene: TRBJ2-5
d_gene: TRBD2
abundance: NA
CDR3aa: CSVESGGETQYF
CDR3nt: TGCAGCGTTGAGTCGGGGGGGGAGACCCAGTACTTC

v_gene: TRBV7-2
j_gene: TRBJ2-7
d_gene: NA
abundance: NA
CDR3aa: CASSAQGYEQYF
CDR3nt: TGTGCCAGCAGCGCCCAGGGTTACGAGCAGTACTTC